The 10 T cell receptor beta chains given below trace back to one sample, sequenced in a study of human T cells and chemical hapten exposure. TCRdb re-analysed the RACE reads in MiXCR, keeping a single row per CDR3 protein. The sample has about 270,000 distinct CDR3 sequences; about 7.7% are singletons. Time point here: pre-sensitization, week 0. Treatment here: therapeutic diphenylcyclopropenone sensitization with weekly scalp DPC. The starting material was whole blood, obtained in connection with sensitization to the hapten diphenylcyclopropenone (DPC). Every receptor here comes from a man aged 18 to 30 with alopecia areata. Some clones in this sample may be carry-over from other donors' samples.

This clonotype was detected only a few times. The CDR3 loop reads CASIPWTGKYGYTF. The CDR3 bases are TGTGCCAGCATCCCCTGGACAGGGAAATATGGCTACACCTTC. V gene TRBV2 combines with J gene TRBJ1-2; TRBD1 matches at 8 bases. The V and J ends lost 7 bases and 5 bases, in that order; junction bases with no gene match: 9. CDR3 length: 14 residues. The germline CDR1 and CDR2 sequences are SNHLY and FYNNEI. Complete variable domain (other parts from reference TRBV2 and TRBJ1-2): EPEVTQTPSHQVTQMGQEVILRCVPISNHLYFYWYRQILGQKVEFLVSFYNNEISEKSEIFDDQFSVERPDGSNFTLKIRSTKLEDSAMYFCASIPWTGKYGYTFGSGTRLTVV.

The chain employs TRBV7-2 and TRBJ2-4, with 7 bases identical to TRBD1. The V gene end was trimmed by 3 bases and the J gene end by 6 bases; junction bases not matched to a gene: 8. Germline V gives CDR1 SGHTA, CDR2 FQGNSA. The CDR3 runs 15 residues. Written as DNA, the CDR3 is TGTGCCAGCAGCTTTTCGACAGGGAGCACAAACATTCAGTACTTC. It specifies CASSFSTGSTNIQYF.

This clonotype was seen a few times. The chain is built from TRBV4-3 and TRBJ2-4, with TRBD1 as a possible D gene (5 bases). Germline lookup yields CDR1 LGHNA and CDR2 YSLEER. Trimming pared 0 bases from V and 0 bases from J, leaving 15 bases between. The CDR3 length is 18 residues. DNA for the CDR3: TGCGCCAGCAGCCAAGATCTTGGTCAGGGCATAGCCAAAAACATTCAGTACTTC. It encodes CASSQDLGQGIAKNIQYF.

V gene TRBV6-1 combines with J gene TRBJ2-3; TRBD2 agrees at 10 bases. Germline values: CDR1 MNHNS, CDR2 SASEGT. J was trimmed by 4 bases and V by 0 bases; bases with no gene match: 1. The CDR3 is made up of 15 amino acids. The CDR3 loop is CASSEASGRPDTQYF. The CDR3, as DNA: TGTGCCAGCAGTGAAGCTAGCGGGAGGCCAGATACGCAGTATTTT.

This clonotype was detected only a few times. V is TRBV27 and J is TRBJ2-3; the D gene is possibly TRBD2 (6 bases). Germline values: CDR1 MNHEY, CDR2 SMNVEV (reference sequence). V was shortened by 8 bases and J by 0 bases, with 12 bases between the two germline ends. The CDR3 contains 14 residues. CDR3 coding DNA: TGTGCCAGCCGCGGGAAAACTAGCACAGATACGCAGTATTTT. Amino acid sequence: CASRGKTSTDTQYF.

V is TRBV20-1 and J is TRBJ1-1; D may be TRBD1 (6 bases). Germline V lookup: CDR1 DFQATT, CDR2 SNEGSKA (reference sequence). The CDR3 is 13 residues long. V was clipped by 5 bases and J by 6 bases, with 16 bases between them. The CDR3 is CSAVGTYRAEAFF. The CDR3 coding sequence is TGCAGTGCTGTCGGGACCTACAGGGCTGAAGCTTTCTTT.

The sample holds a few counts of this clonotype. The chain employs TRBV6-6 and TRBJ2-2; D may be TRBD2 (6 bases). CDR1 and CDR2 from the germline V gene are MNHNY and SVGAGI (reference sequence). This CDR3 comprises 16 residues. The V gene lost 8 bases and the J gene lost 0 bases, with 16 bases spanning the gap. The CDR3 nucleotides are TGTGCCAGCGGGAGGTACAGTGAGGCGAACACCGGGGAGCTGTTTTTT. Translated: CASGRYSEANTGELFF.

This chain joins TRBV28 and TRBJ2-5, with 15 positions matching TRBD2. V lost 5 bases, J lost 5 bases, and 9 bases stayed unmatched. The CDR3 covers 17 residues. The germline V gene encodes CDR1 MDHEN and CDR2 SYDVKM. The CDR3 coding sequence is TGTGCCAGCAGTCCGTGGACTAGCGGGGGGGCAGGGGAGACCCAGTACTTC. The encoded protein is CASSPWTSGGAGETQYF.

This clonotype was seen a few times. The CDR3 loop reads CASSSSGTAYEKLFF. CDR3 in DNA: TGCGCCAGCAGCTCATCCGGGACAGCCTATGAAAAACTGTTTTTT. This sequence joins TRBV5-1 and TRBJ1-4; TRBD1 matches at 7 bases. The CDR3 loop spans 15 amino acids. Germline CDR1 and CDR2: SGHRS and YFSETQ. With V trimmed by 3 bases and J by 6 bases, 8 bases remained unmatched.

This clonotype was detected a few times. This chain connects TRBV15 to TRBJ1-5; D is undetermined. The CDR3 is made up of 15 amino acids. With 1 base removed from V and 2 bases from J, the gap between germline ends came to 9 bases. Germline CDR1 LNHNV, CDR2 YYDKDF (reference sequence). CDR3 protein: CATSRAGIGNQPQHF. CDR3 bases: TGTGCCACCAGCAGAGCCGGGATAGGCAATCAGCCCCAGCATTTT.